A single sample gave rise to the 20 T cell receptor beta chains below, sequenced in a study of blood T cell repertoires in COVID-19. Repertoires were generated with immunoSEQ multiplex PCR, while TCRdb's copy carries only in-frame clones and drops some. The repertoire holds about 270,000 clones, 88% seen once, with about 3% in the top ten. The material sequenced was PBMCs or T cells enriched from blood (not recorded which). Receptor source: a woman aged 45-60 years who had recovered from COVID-19.

The rearrangement joins TRBV6-2 or TRBV6-3 to TRBJ2-7; weak D call: TRBD1 (6 bases). This CDR3 comprises 15 residues. V was shortened by 4 bases and J by 1 base, with 14 bases between the two germline ends. In germline, CDR1 is MNHEY, CDR2 SVGEGT. CDR3 sequence: CASSFFSGASYEQYF. The CDR3 coding sequence is TGTGCCAGCAGTTTCTTCTCAGGGGCATCCTACGAGCAGTACTTC.

This chain uses TRBV19 with TRBJ1-4, with a tentative D call TRBD1 (5 bases). V gave up 2 bases and J gave up 4 bases, with 8 bases separating them. CDR3 length equals 14 residues. Germline V lookup: CDR1 LNHDA, CDR2 SQIVND (reference sequence). This chain's CDR3 is CASSIRGINEKLFF. The CDR3, as DNA: TGTGCCAGTAGTATACGGGGGATTAATGAAAAACTGTTTTTT.

Comment on this clone: Other DNA sequences within the sample encode an identical CDR3. The chain links TRBV27 to TRBJ2-7; weak D call: TRBD2 (6 bases). CDR1 is MNHEY, CDR2 SMNVEV, per germline (reference sequence). CDR3 length: 14 amino acids. Trimming stripped 5 bases from V and 2 bases from J, with 13 bases between. CDR3 sequence: CASSQGLPPYEQYF. For the CDR3, the DNA is TGTGCCAGCAGTCAGGGACTTCCGCCCTACGAGCAGTACTTC.

In its sample, this clone was seen a few times. The chain is built from TRBV13 and TRBJ2-1, with D possibly matching TRBD2 (5 bases). This CDR3 is built from 14 residues. Germline CDR1 PRHDT, CDR2 FYEKMQ (reference sequence). Trimming stripped 7 bases from V and 5 bases from J, with 15 bases between. The DNA for the CDR3 is TGTGCCAGCATCAGAGGGCTAATAAACAATGAGCAGTTCTTC. It codes for CASIRGLINNEQFF.

This chain links TRBV28 with TRBJ2-7; 9 positions match TRBD2. V lost 2 bases to trimming and J lost 2 bases; unmatched junction nucleotides: 19. CDR1 MDHEN and CDR2 SYDVKM come from the germline V gene. This CDR3 is built from 20 residues. The DNA of the CDR3 is TGTGCCAGCAGTTTACCGAAAACCCCTTCAGCGGGAGGCCCCACCTACGAGCAGTACTTC. The encoded protein is CASSLPKTPSAGGPTYEQYF.

The rearrangement uses TRBV19 and TRBJ1-5, with TRBD1 matching 9 bases. CDR1 and CDR2 from the germline V gene are LNHDA and SQIVND (reference sequence). The CDR3 has 14 amino acids. With 1 base clipped from V and 5 bases from J, the junction kept 0 bases outside the gene matches. The CDR3 protein is CASSIGTGDQPQHF. For the CDR3, the DNA is TGTGCCAGTAGTATAGGGACAGGGGATCAGCCCCAGCATTTT. Variable domain in full (rest from reference TRBV19 and TRBJ1-5): DGGITQSPKYLFRKEGQNVTLSCEQNLNHDAMYWYRQDPGQGLRLIYYSQIVNDFQKGDIAEGYSVSREKKESFPLTVTSAQKNPTAFYLCASSIGTGDQPQHFGDGTRLSIL.

V is TRBV2 and J is TRBJ1-5; 9 bases fit TRBD1. There are 16 residues in the CDR3. Germline V lookup: CDR1 SNHLY, CDR2 FYNNEI. The V and J ends lost 7 bases and 2 bases, in that order; junction bases with no gene match: 9. The CDR3 is CASILRDRVCNQPQHF. As DNA, the CDR3 is TGTGCCAGCATCCTTCGGGACAGGGTTTGCAATCAGCCCCAGCATTTT.

This clone has a handful of counts. The chain joins TRBV7-9 to TRBJ1-1; D is possibly TRBD1 (5 bases). The CDR3 has 13 residues. Germline V gene sequence: CDR1 SEHNR, CDR2 FQNEAQ (reference sequence). V lost 7 bases and J 5 bases, leaving 14 bases between the germline ends. As DNA, the CDR3 is TGTGCCAGCATCCGCTTAGGGGTGACTGAAGCTTTCTTT. Translating gives CASIRLGVTEAFF.

The CDR3 DNA sequence: TGTGCCACCAGTGATCGACAGGGCGGCGGCTACACCTTC. Protein product: CATSDRQGGGYTF. The rearrangement joins TRBV24-1 to TRBJ1-2, with TRBD1 matching over 7 bases. The CDR3 sequence is 13 residues long. Germline CDR1 is KGHDR and CDR2 is SFDVKD. Trimming at V came to 3 bases and at J to 8 bases, leaving 5 bases not matched to a gene.

The chain links TRBV28 to TRBJ2-1, with TRBD2 matching over 9 bases. This CDR3 has 18 residues. V trimming: 5 bases; J trimming: 4 bases; junction bases outside the gene matches: 15. Germline V gene sequence: CDR1 MDHEN, CDR2 SYDVKM. CDR3 amino acids: CASSQTPGAGGLYNEQFF. The CDR3 region has the DNA TGTGCCAGCAGTCAGACCCCGGGGGCGGGAGGGTTATACAATGAGCAGTTCTTC.

The rearrangement links TRBV15 to TRBJ1-3; D remains unclear. CDR1 LNHNV and CDR2 YYDKDF come from the germline V gene (reference sequence). The CDR3 runs to 15 residues. Trimming cost V 0 bases and J 3 bases, with 9 bases left between them. CDR3 in DNA: TGTGCCACCAGCAGAGACCAAGGGAGTGGAAACACCATATATTTT. It specifies CATSRDQGSGNTIYF.

This rearrangement joins TRBV7-9 to TRBJ2-3; possibly TRBD1 for D (5 bases). Trimming pared 0 bases from V and 6 bases from J, leaving 10 bases between. The CDR3 loop spans 14 amino acids. CDR1 and CDR2 from the germline V gene are SEHNR and FQNEAQ (reference sequence). CDR3 amino acids: CASSLAQGRDTQYF. DNA for the CDR3: TGTGCCAGCAGCTTAGCGCAGGGAAGGGATACGCAGTATTTT.

The chain uses TRBV5-1 and TRBJ2-1, with 10 nucleotides matching TRBD2. The germline gives CDR1 SGHRS, CDR2 YFSETQ. V lost 6 bases, J lost 6 bases, and 9 bases stayed unmatched. This CDR3 is built from 15 residues. The CDR3 DNA sequence: TGCGCCAGCATCCTTAGCCCTAGCGGGAGCAATGAGCAGTTCTTC. Encoded protein: CASILSPSGSNEQFF.

The rearrangement uses TRBV16 and TRBJ1-2, with 7 nucleotides matching TRBD1. This CDR3 region has 18 residues. The germline V gene has CDR1 KGHSY and CDR2 FQNENV. V lost 0 bases to trimming and J lost 4 bases; unmatched junction nucleotides: 14. Here the CDR3 reads CASSQSDRSQPQGYGYTF. For the CDR3, the DNA is TGTGCCAGCAGCCAATCGGACAGGTCTCAACCTCAAGGCTATGGCTACACCTTC.

This clone was seen a few times. The rearrangement joins TRBV24-1 to TRBJ2-1, with D perhaps matching TRBD1 (5 bases). The V and J ends lost 2 bases and 0 bases respectively, with 10 bases between them. Germline V gene sequence: CDR1 KGHDR, CDR2 SFDVKD. The CDR3 contains 16 residues. The CDR3 loop is CATSDWTPSSYNEQFF. CDR3 nucleotide sequence: TGTGCCACCAGTGATTGGACACCGAGCTCCTACAATGAGCAGTTCTTC.

This chain joins TRBV7-9 and TRBJ1-4; TRBD1 might be the D (5 bases). CDR3 size: 13 residues. Germline CDR1 is SEHNR and CDR2 is FQNEAQ (reference sequence). V lost 6 bases and J lost 4, with 9 bases in between. This chain's CDR3 is CASSAGINEKLFF. The CDR3, as DNA: TGTGCCAGCAGTGCAGGGATTAATGAAAAACTGTTTTTT.

The gene calls are TRBV6-5 and TRBJ1-1; unclear D gene. Trimming pared 6 bases from V and 1 base from J, leaving 12 bases between. CDR1 is MNHEY and CDR2 is SVGAGI in the germline V gene. The CDR3 length is 14 residues. The CDR3 DNA reads as TGTGCCAGCAGACCCTTGACGGGGAACACTGAAGCTTTCTTT. This encodes CASRPLTGNTEAFF.

As to this clone: Different DNA sequences within this sample yield the same CDR3. V gene TRBV5-4 combines with J gene TRBJ2-7; 9 positions agree with TRBD1. CDR3 size: 13 residues. CDR1 and CDR2 (germline): SGHNT, YYREEE (reference sequence). The J segment lost 6 bases and the V segment lost 4 bases, leaving 5 bases of the junction unmatched. Here the CDR3 reads CASSRDRDGEQYF. The CDR3 DNA follows: TGTGCCAGCAGCCGGGACAGGGACGGCGAGCAGTACTTC.

V usage is TRBV19 and J usage is TRBJ1-1, with TRBD1 matching 10 bases. J gave up 4 bases and V 4 bases, and 3 bases lay outside the gene matches. Per germline, CDR1 LNHDA and CDR2 SQIVND (reference sequence). CDR3 length: 14 amino acids. Written as DNA, the CDR3 is TGTGCCAGTAGTAGACAGGGGGCATCCACTGAAGCTTTCTTT. Amino acids: CASSRQGASTEAFF.

The chain is built from TRBV9 and TRBJ1-3, with TRBD1 matching over 9 bases. Germline CDR1 is SGDLS and CDR2 is YYNGEE. The V segment lost 3 bases and the J segment 3 bases; nucleotides outside the gene matches: 4. The CDR3 extends over 15 amino acids. This CDR3 reads CASSAGTGSGNTIYF. The CDR3 DNA is TGTGCCAGCAGCGCGGGGACAGGGAGTGGAAACACCATATATTTT.